This paragraph reports one TCR beta chain. This entry is derived from a study of blood T cell repertoires in COVID-19. For the study at large: COVID-19 samples, acute and convalescent, were from the United States, Italy and Spain. Sample material is recorded as cDNA or gDNA derived from T cells, B-cell-depleted T cells, or PBMCs.

There are 14 residues in the CDR3. In the original workflow: Counts of nucleated cells, estimated from reference gene primer amplification, were obtained. This table comes from immunoSEQ multiplex PCR, and its TCRdb copy is limited to in-frame clones, with some not included. Clone size and the V and J calls come from that table; the DNA yielded D and trimming. The sample records around 18,000 clones, approximately 90% being singletons. The source material was peripheral blood. The chain recombines TRBV21-1 with TRBJ2-5; the table's D gene call, TRBD2, was not cross checked with the DNA. TRBV21-1 is a pseudogene segment. The sequence was collected from a human donor in a cohort sampled during active COVID-19. The CDR3 is CAPGVGGKKETQYF. In DNA, the CDR3 is TGTGCCCCAGGCGTGGGGGGGAAAAAAGAGACCCAGTACTTC.